This T cell receptor beta chain was observed in a study of monozygotic twins with inflammatory bowel disease. Template switching added UMIs carrying a 6-nucleotide sample barcode. Reanalyzing the 5' RACE reads, TCRdb keeps one entry per CDR3 protein, without DNA. The data show around 410,000 distinct CDR3 sequences, and the top ten clones hold 2% to 3%. Study-level points and caveats: Concordance status among twins (concordant versus discordant) showed no link to repertoire similarity, possibly from limited power. Among IBD patients, fewer clonotypes were shared with others than among healthy twins, especially with disease activity. Telling different T cell subtypes apart from each other was not possible.

With respect to this clonotype: Its antigen is unknown.

The source material was blood. The receptor comes from a human donor with ulcerative colitis or Crohn's disease, or a healthy co-twin of an affected twin (not recorded which).

The CDR3 sequence: CASSLSRLAGYNEQFF. The chain links TRBV16 to TRBJ2-1; absent DNA, TCRdb's TRBD2 call cannot be checked. Germline assignment: CDR1 KGHSY and CDR2 FQNENV. This CDR3 region has 16 residues.